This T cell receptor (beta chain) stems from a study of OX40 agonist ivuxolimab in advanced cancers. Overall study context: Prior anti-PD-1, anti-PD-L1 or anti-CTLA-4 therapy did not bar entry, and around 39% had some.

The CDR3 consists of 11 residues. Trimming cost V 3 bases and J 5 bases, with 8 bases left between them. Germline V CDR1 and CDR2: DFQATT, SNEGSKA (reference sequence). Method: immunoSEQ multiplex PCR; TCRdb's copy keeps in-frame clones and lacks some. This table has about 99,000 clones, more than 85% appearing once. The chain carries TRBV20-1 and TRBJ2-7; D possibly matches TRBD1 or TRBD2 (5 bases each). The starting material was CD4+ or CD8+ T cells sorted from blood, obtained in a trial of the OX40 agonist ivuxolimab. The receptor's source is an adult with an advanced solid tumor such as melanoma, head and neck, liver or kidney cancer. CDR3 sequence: CSARRGNEQYF. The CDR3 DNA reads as TGCAGTGCTAGGAGGGGAAACGAGCAGTACTTC.